This TCR beta chain was recorded in a study of lymphopenia after photon versus proton radiotherapy. V lost 5 bases and J lost 6; bases outside the gene matches: 5. Germline loops: CDR1 LNHDA, CDR2 SQIVND (reference sequence). CDR3 length: 14 residues. Assay: immunoSEQ multiplex PCR; the TCRdb copy retains only in-frame clones and omits some. The profile shows roughly 14,000 clones, 65% to 90% of them singletons. This receptor was obtained from a man in his sixties or seventies with pancreatic cancer. The sample consisted of peripheral blood, taken from a patient treated with proton-based radiotherapy. This chain uses TRBV19 with TRBJ2-3; 10 nucleotides match TRBD1. The CDR3 DNA reads as TGTGCCAGTAGTCCCGACAGGGGGCGGGATACGCAGTATTTT. Encoded protein: CASSPDRGRDTQYF.